What follows is one T cell receptor (beta chain) and its context. The junction departs from germline at one end; a sequencing error may be responsible. This entry belongs to a study of blood T cell repertoires in COVID-19. Sequenced by immunoSEQ multiplex PCR; TCRdb stores in-frame clones only, minus some. The data hold approximately 300,000 clones, with roughly 88% observed a single time. The TCR originated in a young woman who had recovered from COVID-19. Material: PBMCs or T cells enriched from blood (not recorded which).

The CDR3 bases are TGTGCCAGCAGCGTAGGGACACCGGGGCCTGAAAAGCTGTTTTTT. Residues: CASSVGTPGPEKLFF. This chain connects TRBV2 to TRBJ1-4; the D gene is possibly TRBD1 (6 bases). CDR3 length: 15 amino acids. Germline values: CDR1 SNHLY, CDR2 FYNNEI.